The clone carrying this T cell receptor (beta chain) showed up many times. What it binds is unknown. The TCR cDNA carried a universal primer site and UMIs from 5'RACE template switching. MiXCR was run by TCRdb on the 5' RACE reads, yielding one entry per CDR3 protein. The data hold roughly 250,000 distinct CDR3 sequences, with about an eighth observed a single time. The data are from a study of T cells after yellow fever vaccination. V lost 1 base and J 3 bases, leaving 11 bases between the germline ends. The germline CDR1 and CDR2 sequences are SGHTA and FQGNSA. The CDR3 contains 15 residues. Study observations and caveats: CD4 and CD8 compartments shared a small share of clonotypes. Primary-vaccination clones mostly resurfaced post-booster (about 95% CD4, about 87% CD8).

V and J are TRBV7-2 and TRBJ2-3; D gene uncertain. The starting material was CD4+ T cells sorted from PBMCs, obtained 45 days after the yellow fever booster vaccination. The clonotype originates from a young man who received the YFV17D yellow fever vaccine. CDR3: CASSLEPPMTDTQYF. CDR3 bases: TGTGCCAGCAGCTTAGAACCCCCTATGACAGATACGCAGTATTTT.